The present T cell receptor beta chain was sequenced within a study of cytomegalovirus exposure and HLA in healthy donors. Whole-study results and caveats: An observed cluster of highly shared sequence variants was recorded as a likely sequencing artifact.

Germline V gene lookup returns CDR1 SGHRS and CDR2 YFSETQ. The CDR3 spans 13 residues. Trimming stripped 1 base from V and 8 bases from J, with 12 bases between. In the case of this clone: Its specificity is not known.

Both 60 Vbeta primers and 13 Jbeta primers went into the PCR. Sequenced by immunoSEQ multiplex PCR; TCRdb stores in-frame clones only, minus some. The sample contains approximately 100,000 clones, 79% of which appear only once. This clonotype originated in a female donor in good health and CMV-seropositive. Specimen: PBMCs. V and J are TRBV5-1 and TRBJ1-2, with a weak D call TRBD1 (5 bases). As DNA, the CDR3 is TGCGCCAGCAGCTTGTCCCCTGACAGAGGCTACACCTTC. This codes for CASSLSPDRGYTF. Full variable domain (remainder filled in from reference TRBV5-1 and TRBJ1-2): KAGVTQTPRYLIKTRGQQVTLSCSPISGHRSVSWYQQTPGQGLQFLFEYFSETQRNKGNFPGRFSGRQFSNSRSEMNVSTLELGDSALYLCASSLSPDRGYTFGSGTRLTVV.